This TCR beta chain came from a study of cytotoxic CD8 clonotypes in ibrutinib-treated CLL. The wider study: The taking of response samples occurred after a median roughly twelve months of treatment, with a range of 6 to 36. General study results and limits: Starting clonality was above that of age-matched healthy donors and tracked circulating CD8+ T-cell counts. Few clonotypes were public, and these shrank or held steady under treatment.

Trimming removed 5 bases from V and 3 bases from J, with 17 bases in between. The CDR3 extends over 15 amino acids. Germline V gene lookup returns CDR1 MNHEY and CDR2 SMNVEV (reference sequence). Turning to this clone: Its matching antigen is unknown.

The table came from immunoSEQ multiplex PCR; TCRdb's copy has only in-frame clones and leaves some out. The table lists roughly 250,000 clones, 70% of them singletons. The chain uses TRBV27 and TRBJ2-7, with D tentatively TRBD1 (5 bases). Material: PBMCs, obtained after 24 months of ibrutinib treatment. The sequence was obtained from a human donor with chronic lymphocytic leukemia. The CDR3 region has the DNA TGTGCCAGCAGTAGAGGCACAGGAGCGTTCTACGAGCAGTACTTC. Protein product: CASSRGTGAFYEQYF.